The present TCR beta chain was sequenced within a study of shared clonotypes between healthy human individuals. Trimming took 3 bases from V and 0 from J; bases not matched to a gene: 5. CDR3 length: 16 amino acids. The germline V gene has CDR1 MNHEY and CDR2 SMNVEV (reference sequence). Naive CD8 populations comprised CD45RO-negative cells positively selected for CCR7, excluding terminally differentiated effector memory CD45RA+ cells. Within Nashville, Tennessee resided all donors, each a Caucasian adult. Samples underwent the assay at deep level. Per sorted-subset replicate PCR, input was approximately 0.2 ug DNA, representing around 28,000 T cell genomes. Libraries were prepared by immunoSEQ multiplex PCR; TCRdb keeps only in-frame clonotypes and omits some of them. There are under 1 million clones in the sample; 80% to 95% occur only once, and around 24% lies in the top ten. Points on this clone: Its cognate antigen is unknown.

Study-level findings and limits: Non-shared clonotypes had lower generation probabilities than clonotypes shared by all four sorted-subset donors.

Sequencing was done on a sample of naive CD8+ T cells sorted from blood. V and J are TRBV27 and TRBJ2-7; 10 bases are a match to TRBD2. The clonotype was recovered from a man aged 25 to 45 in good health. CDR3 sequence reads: CASSFSGGPLSYEQYF. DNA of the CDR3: TGTGCCAGCAGTTTTAGCGGGGGGCCTCTCTCCTACGAGCAGTACTTC.